This TCR beta chain was sequenced during a study of cytomegalovirus exposure and HLA in healthy donors. General observations from the study: 150 to 200 TCR beta chains were listed as cytomegalovirus-associated.

This table comes from immunoSEQ multiplex PCR, and its TCRdb copy is limited to in-frame clones, with some not included. The profile shows 90,000 to 150,000 clones, around nine tenths of them singletons. V was pared by 3 bases and J by 4 bases, with 10 bases between. The CDR3 loop spans 15 amino acids. Turning to this clone: Antigen specificity is unknown.

Sequencing used PBMCs. The chain combines TRBV23-1 with TRBJ2-6; D is possibly TRBD2 (6 bases). TRBV23-1 is known as an ORF, though its function is uncertain. The TCR originated in a young man in good health and CMV-seropositive. CDR3 bases: TGCGCCAGCAGTCACCCCGGGGGAGGGGCCAACGTCCTGACTTTC. Its protein product is CASSHPGGGANVLTF.